The 19 T cell receptor beta chains below come from one sample, sequenced in a study of blood T cell repertoires in COVID-19. Method: immunoSEQ multiplex PCR; TCRdb's copy keeps in-frame clones and lacks some. The top ten hold approximately 10% of the sample, which has approximately 160,000 clones, about four fifths seen once. The specimen was peripheral blood. The receptors originated from a man in his fifties or sixties with active or convalescent COVID-19.

The chain is built from TRBV28 and TRBJ2-2; 10 bases map to TRBD2. CDR3 size: 15 residues. J was trimmed by 4 bases and V by 4 bases; bases with no gene match: 3. Germline V CDR1 and CDR2: MDHEN, SYDVKM. As DNA, the CDR3 is TGTGCCAGCAGTTCCCGACTAGCGGGCACCGGGGAGCTGTTTTTT. It encodes CASSSRLAGTGELFF. Drawing the rest from reference TRBV28 and TRBJ2-2, the complete variable domain is DVKVTQSSRYLVKRTGEKVFLECVQDMDHENMFWYRQDPGLGLRLIYFSYDVKMKEKGDIPEGYSVSREKKERFSLILESASTNQTSMYLCASSSRLAGTGELFFGEGSRLTVL.

The CDR3 sequence: CASSVPGQGFYEQYF. The DNA for the CDR3 is TGTGCCAGTAGCGTCCCGGGACAGGGTTTTTACGAGCAGTACTTC. This chain joins TRBV19 and TRBJ2-7; the match to TRBD1 covers 9 bases. Germline V gene data show CDR1 as LNHDA and CDR2 as SQIVND (reference sequence). Trimming took 6 bases from V and 4 from J; bases not matched to a gene: 10. This CDR3 has 15 residues.

The CDR3 nucleotides are TGTGCCAGCTCAAGGCCGGGACAGGGGGCATTATATGGCTACACCTTC. Translating gives CASSRPGQGALYGYTF. V usage is TRBV18 and J usage is TRBJ1-2; 12 positions agree with TRBD1. V dropped 5 bases and J dropped 5; count of bases not matched to a gene: 9. Looked up from germline, CDR1 is KGHSH and CDR2 is LQKENI. The CDR3 is 16 amino acids.

The chain links TRBV7-9 to TRBJ2-3; 8 nucleotides align to TRBD2. The CDR3 is 15 amino acids. V was pared by 5 bases and J by 3 bases, with 7 bases of the junction left unmatched. CDR1 is SEHNR, CDR2 FQNEAQ, per germline (reference sequence). The CDR3 DNA sequence: TGTGCCAGCAGCGCTAAGAGCGGGAGTACAGATACGCAGTATTTT. Encoded protein: CASSAKSGSTDTQYF.

This clone was detected once. This sequence joins TRBV7-8 and TRBJ2-1; 12 bases match TRBD2. Germline values: CDR1 SGHVS, CDR2 FQNEAQ. V lost 2 bases, J lost 9 bases, and 11 bases stayed unmatched. The length of the CDR3 is 17 residues. For the CDR3, the DNA is TGTGCCAGCAGCTTAAGGAGGGGACTAGCGGGTGATCCTGAGCAGTTCTTC. Translating it yields CASSLRRGLAGDPEQFF.

This chain links TRBV3-1 (or the pseudogene TRBV3-2) with TRBJ1-5; D gene ambiguous. CDR3 length: 15 amino acids. The V and J ends lost 5 bases and 2 bases respectively, with 13 bases between them. Germline CDR1 LGHDT, CDR2 YNNKEL (reference sequence). The chain's CDR3 is CASSSGNLGNQPQHF. In DNA form, the CDR3 reads TGTGCCAGCAGCTCAGGCAATTTGGGCAATCAGCCCCAGCATTTT.

The rearrangement links TRBV4-1 to TRBJ1-4; TRBD1 might be the D (6 bases). The CDR3 runs 16 residues. V was cut by 8 bases and J by 0 bases, with 16 bases left in between. CDR1 MGHRA and CDR2 YSYEKL come from the germline V gene. This CDR3 reads CASSADRYSTNEKLFF. CDR3 coding DNA: TGCGCCAGCTCAGCCGACAGGTACTCAACTAATGAAAAACTGTTTTTT.

The chain uses TRBV9 and TRBJ2-5; 11 bases are a match to TRBD2. The CDR3 has 15 residues. Germline CDR1 SGDLS, CDR2 YYNGEE. J gave up 3 bases and V 0 bases, and 1 base lay outside the gene matches. The CDR3 DNA reads TGTGCCAGCAGCGTAGGGGGACTAGCGGAAGAGACCCAGTACTTC. This encodes CASSVGGLAEETQYF.

The V call is TRBV5-1, the J call TRBJ2-2; 13 positions match TRBD2. V lost 2 bases and J lost 1; bases outside the gene matches: 5. In germline, CDR1 is SGHRS, CDR2 YFSETQ. The length of the CDR3 is 18 residues. CDR3 loop: CASSFGLAGAKNTGELFF. The CDR3 DNA reads as TGCGCCAGCAGCTTCGGACTAGCGGGGGCCAAGAACACCGGGGAGCTGTTTTTT. The full variable domain, in which reference TRBV5-1 and TRBJ2-2 provide the parts outside the CDR3, is KAGVTQTPRYLIKTRGQQVTLSCSPISGHRSVSWYQQTPGQGLQFLFEYFSETQRNKGNFPGRFSGRQFSNSRSEMNVSTLELGDSALYLCASSFGLAGAKNTGELFFGEGSRLTVL.

The chain employs TRBV11-1 and TRBJ2-7; no reliable D call. Trimming shortened V by 3 bases and J by 0 bases, and 6 bases separated the two germline ends. The germline gives CDR1 SGHAT, CDR2 FQDESV (reference sequence). CDR3 length equals 13 residues. For the CDR3, the DNA is TGTGCCAGCAGCTTGGCAGTCTCCTACGAGCAGTACTTC. Amino acids: CASSLAVSYEQYF.

The rearrangement uses TRBV28 and TRBJ1-5; D possibly corresponds to TRBD1 (6 bases). The germline V and J ends were trimmed by 6 bases and 0 bases, with 12 bases remaining between them. CDR1 is MDHEN and CDR2 is SYDVKM in the germline V gene. The CDR3 consists of 15 residues. CDR3 sequence reads: CASRSQGNSNQPQHF. The CDR3 DNA reads as TGTGCCAGCAGGTCACAGGGAAATAGCAATCAGCCCCAGCATTTT.

The chain carries TRBV29-1 and TRBJ1-1; 9 positions agree with TRBD1. This CDR3 has 16 residues. The V and J ends lost 5 bases and 6 bases, in that order; junction bases with no gene match: 16. Germline lookup yields CDR1 SQVTM and CDR2 ANQGSEA. As DNA, the CDR3 is TGCAGCGTTTTCCCGGGGACAGGGTTATTGGGCGCTGAAGCTTTCTTT. Amino acid sequence: CSVFPGTGLLGAEAFF.

The J gene is TRBJ1-4, the V gene TRBV6-1; possibly TRBD1 for D (5 bases). This CDR3 spans 15 amino acids. V was trimmed by 1 base and J by 2 bases, leaving 8 bases between them. In germline, CDR1 is MNHNS, CDR2 SASEGT. The CDR3 here is CASSEEGRTNEKLFF. CDR3 bases: TGTGCCAGCAGTGAAGAGGGGAGGACTAATGAAAAACTGTTTTTT.

This chain connects TRBV5-1 to TRBJ2-3, with D tentatively TRBD2 (5 bases). The CDR3 sequence is 14 residues long. Germline-derived CDR1 and CDR2 are SGHRS and YFSETQ. Trimming left V 4 bases short and J 2 bases short, with 11 bases between. The CDR3 reads CASSRTRATDTQYF. For the CDR3, the DNA is TGCGCCAGCAGCAGAACGAGGGCCACAGATACGCAGTATTTT. The full variable domain, with the rest looked up from reference TRBV5-1 and TRBJ2-3, is KAGVTQTPRYLIKTRGQQVTLSCSPISGHRSVSWYQQTPGQGLQFLFEYFSETQRNKGNFPGRFSGRQFSNSRSEMNVSTLELGDSALYLCASSRTRATDTQYFGPGTRLTVL.

The V and J genes are TRBV10-3 and TRBJ2-7, with 9 bases that match TRBD1. The V and J ends lost 10 bases and 1 base, in that order; junction bases with no gene match: 5. In germline, CDR1 is ENHRY, CDR2 SYGVKD. This CDR3 spans 13 amino acids. As DNA, the CDR3 is TGTGCCACAGGACAGGGGTGGTCCTACGAGCAGTACTTC. It encodes CATGQGWSYEQYF.

V usage is TRBV5-5 and J usage is TRBJ2-7, with 9 bases that match TRBD2. The germline CDR1 and CDR2 sequences are SGHKS and YYEKEE (reference sequence). This CDR3 comprises 16 residues. The trim removed 1 base at V and 5 bases at J, leaving 10 bases unmatched. CDR3 sequence: CASSLSAGGPTDEQYF. CDR3 in DNA: TGTGCCAGCAGCTTGTCGGCGGGAGGGCCCACCGACGAGCAGTACTTC.

This chain joins TRBV14 and TRBJ2-3, with D tentatively TRBD2 (5 bases). CDR1 and CDR2 from the germline V gene are SGHDN and FVKESK. The CDR3 runs 14 residues. V dropped 4 bases and J dropped 2 bases, with 10 bases sitting between them. The CDR3 reads CASSPGVTTDTQYF. CDR3 in DNA: TGTGCCAGCAGCCCCGGGGTTACCACAGATACGCAGTATTTT.

This chain connects TRBV11-3 to TRBJ2-7; D might be TRBD2 (5 bases). V was pared by 1 base and J by 2 bases, with 12 bases between. CDR3 length: 15 residues. CDR1 is SGHNT and CDR2 is YENEEA in the germline V gene. The CDR3 reads CASSLAHGNTYEQYF. The CDR3 nucleotides are TGTGCCAGCAGCTTAGCCCACGGGAATACCTACGAGCAGTACTTC. Looking up the rest from reference TRBV11-3 and TRBJ2-7 gives the full variable domain: EAGVVQSPRYKIIEKKQPVAFWCNPISGHNTLYWYLQNLGQGPELLIRYENEEAVDDSQLPKDRFSAERLKGVDSTLKIQPAELGDSAVYLCASSLAHGNTYEQYFGPGTRLTVT.

J is TRBJ2-1 and V is TRBV5-8, with TRBD2 as a possible D gene (5 bases). Trimming pared 0 bases from V and 4 bases from J, leaving 17 bases between. The CDR3 runs to 17 residues. Looked up from germline, CDR1 is SGHTS and CDR2 is YDEGEE. The CDR3 DNA reads TGTGCCAGCAGCTTGGCCGGTGTACTAGGGTTGTACAATGAGCAGTTCTTC. Residues: CASSLAGVLGLYNEQFF. Variable domain in full (rest from reference TRBV5-8 and TRBJ2-1): EAGVTQSPTHLIKTRGQQATLRCSPISGHTSVYWYQQALGLGLQFLLWYDEGEERNRGNFPPRFSGRQFPNYSSELNVNALELEDSALYLCASSLAGVLGLYNEQFFGPGTRLTVL.